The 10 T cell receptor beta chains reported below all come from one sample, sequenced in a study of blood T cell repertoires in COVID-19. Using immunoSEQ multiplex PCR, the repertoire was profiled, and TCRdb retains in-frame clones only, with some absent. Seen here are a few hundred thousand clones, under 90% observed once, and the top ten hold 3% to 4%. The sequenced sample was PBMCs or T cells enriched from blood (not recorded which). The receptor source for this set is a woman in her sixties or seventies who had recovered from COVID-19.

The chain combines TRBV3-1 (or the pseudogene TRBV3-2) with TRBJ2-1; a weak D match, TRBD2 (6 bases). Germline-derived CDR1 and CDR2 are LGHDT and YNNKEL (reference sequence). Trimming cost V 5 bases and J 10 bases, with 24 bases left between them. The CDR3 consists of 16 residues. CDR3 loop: CASSTNRDFYPKEQFF. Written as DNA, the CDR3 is TGTGCCAGCAGCACAAACCGGGACTTCTACCCTAAGGAGCAGTTCTTC.

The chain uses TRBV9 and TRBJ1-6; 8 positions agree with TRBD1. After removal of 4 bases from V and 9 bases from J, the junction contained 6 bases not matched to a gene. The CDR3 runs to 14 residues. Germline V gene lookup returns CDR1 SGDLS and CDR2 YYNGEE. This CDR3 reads CASSLGQGFSPLHF. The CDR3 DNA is TGTGCCAGCAGCCTCGGACAGGGTTTTTCACCCCTCCACTTT.

CDR3 coding DNA: TGTGCCAGCAGCCAATCCGAGGACTTCTACGAGCAGTACTTC. It yields the protein CASSQSEDFYEQYF. The chain has TRBV6-2 or TRBV6-3 and TRBJ2-7; weak D call: TRBD2 (5 bases). The CDR3 runs 14 residues. V was clipped by 6 bases and J by 3 bases, with 15 bases between them. Germline loops: CDR1 MNHEY, CDR2 SVGEGT.

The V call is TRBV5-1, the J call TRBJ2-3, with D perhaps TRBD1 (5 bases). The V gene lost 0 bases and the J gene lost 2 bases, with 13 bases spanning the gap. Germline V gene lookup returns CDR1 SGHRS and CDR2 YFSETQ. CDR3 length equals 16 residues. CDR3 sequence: CASSLVRTQHTDTQYF. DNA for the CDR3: TGCGCCAGCAGCTTGGTGCGGACACAACACACAGATACGCAGTATTTT.

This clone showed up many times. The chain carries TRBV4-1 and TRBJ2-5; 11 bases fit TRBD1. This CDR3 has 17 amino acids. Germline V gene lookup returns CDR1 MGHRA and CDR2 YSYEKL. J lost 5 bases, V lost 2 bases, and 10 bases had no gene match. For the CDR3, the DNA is TGCGCCAGCAGCCAACGTTGGACAGGGGGCGCGTTGGAGACCCAGTACTTC. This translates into CASSQRWTGGALETQYF.

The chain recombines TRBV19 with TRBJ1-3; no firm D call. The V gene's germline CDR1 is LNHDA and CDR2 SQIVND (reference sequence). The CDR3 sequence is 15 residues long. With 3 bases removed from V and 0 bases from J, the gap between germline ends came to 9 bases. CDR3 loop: CASSISAGSGNTIYF. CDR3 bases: TGTGCCAGTAGTATCAGCGCCGGCTCTGGAAACACCATATATTTT.

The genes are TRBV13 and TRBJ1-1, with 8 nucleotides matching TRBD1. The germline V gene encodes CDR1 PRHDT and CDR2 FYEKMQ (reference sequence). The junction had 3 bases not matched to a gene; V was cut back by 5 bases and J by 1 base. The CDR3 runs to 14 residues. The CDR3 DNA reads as TGTGCCAGCAGCCAAGGACAGGGGAACACTGAAGCTTTCTTT. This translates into CASSQGQGNTEAFF. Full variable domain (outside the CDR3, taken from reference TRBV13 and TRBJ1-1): AAGVIQSPRHLIKEKRETATLKCYPIPRHDTVYWYQQGPGQDPQFLISFYEKMQSDKGSIPDRFSAQQFSDYHSELNMSSLELGDSALYFCASSQGQGNTEAFFGQGTRLTVV.

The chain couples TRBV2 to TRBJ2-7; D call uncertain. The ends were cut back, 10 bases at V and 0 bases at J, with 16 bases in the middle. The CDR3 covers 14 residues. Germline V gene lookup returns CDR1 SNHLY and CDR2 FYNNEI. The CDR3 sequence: CATRVDSSSYEQYF. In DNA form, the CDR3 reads TGTGCCACCCGGGTCGACTCTAGCTCCTACGAGCAGTACTTC.

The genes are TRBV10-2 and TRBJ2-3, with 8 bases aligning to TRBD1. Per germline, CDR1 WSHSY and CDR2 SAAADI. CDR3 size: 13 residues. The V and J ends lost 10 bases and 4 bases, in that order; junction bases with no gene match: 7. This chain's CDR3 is CATGQGGADTQYF. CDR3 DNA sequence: TGCGCCACCGGACAGGGTGGGGCAGATACGCAGTATTTT.

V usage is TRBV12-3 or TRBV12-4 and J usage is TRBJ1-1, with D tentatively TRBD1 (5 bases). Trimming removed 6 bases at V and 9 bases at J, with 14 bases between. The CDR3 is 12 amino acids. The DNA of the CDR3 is TGTGCCAGCAGGAATTCAGGGATAAAAGCTTTCTTT. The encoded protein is CASRNSGIKAFF.